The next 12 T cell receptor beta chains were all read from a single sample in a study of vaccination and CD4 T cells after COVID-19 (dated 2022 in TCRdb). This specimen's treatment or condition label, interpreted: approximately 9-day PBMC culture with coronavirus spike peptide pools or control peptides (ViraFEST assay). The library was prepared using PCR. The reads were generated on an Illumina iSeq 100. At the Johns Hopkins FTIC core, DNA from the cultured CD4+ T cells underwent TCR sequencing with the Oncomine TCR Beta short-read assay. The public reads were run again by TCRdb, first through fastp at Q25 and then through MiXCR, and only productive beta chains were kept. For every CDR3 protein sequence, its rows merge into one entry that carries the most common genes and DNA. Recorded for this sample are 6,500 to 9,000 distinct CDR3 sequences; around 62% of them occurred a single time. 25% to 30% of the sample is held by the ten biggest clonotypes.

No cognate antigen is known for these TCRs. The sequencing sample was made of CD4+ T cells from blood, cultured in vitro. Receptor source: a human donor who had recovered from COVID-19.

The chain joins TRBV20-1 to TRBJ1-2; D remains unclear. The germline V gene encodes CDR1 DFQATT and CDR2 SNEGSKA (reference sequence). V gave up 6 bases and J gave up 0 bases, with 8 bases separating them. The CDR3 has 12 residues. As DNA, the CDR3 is TGCAGTGCGGGCGGAGCTAACTATGGCTACACCTTC. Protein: CSAGGANYGYTF.

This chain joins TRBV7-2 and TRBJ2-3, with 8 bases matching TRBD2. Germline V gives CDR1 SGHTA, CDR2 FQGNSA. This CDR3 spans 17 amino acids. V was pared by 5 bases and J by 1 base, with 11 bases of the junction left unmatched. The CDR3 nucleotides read TGTGCCAGCAGCAAAAGCGCCTCGCGGGGGGGCACAGATACGCAGTATTTT. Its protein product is CASSKSASRGGTDTQYF.

As DNA, the CDR3 is TGTGCCAGTAGCAAGGGTTCCGGGGTCGGGGGATTTCAGCCCCAGCATTTT. It translates to CASSKGSGVGGFQPQHF. The J gene is TRBJ1-5, the V gene TRBV19, with D maybe TRBD1 (5 bases). The CDR3 consists of 17 residues. The germline V gene encodes CDR1 LNHDA and CDR2 SQIVND (reference sequence). V was clipped by 6 bases and J by 6 bases, with 24 bases between them.

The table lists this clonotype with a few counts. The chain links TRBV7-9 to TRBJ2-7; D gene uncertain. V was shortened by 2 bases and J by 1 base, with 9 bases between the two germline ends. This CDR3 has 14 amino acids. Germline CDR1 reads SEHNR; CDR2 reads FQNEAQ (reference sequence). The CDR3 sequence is CASSLLSGSYEQYF. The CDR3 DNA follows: TGTGCCAGCAGCTTACTTTCCGGTTCCTACGAGCAGTACTTC.

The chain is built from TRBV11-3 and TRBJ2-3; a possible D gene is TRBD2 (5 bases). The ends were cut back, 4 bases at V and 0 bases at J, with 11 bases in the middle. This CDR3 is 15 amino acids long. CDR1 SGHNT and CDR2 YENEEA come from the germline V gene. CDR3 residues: CASSYLASSTDTQYF. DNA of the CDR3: TGTGCCAGCAGCTACCTAGCTTCTAGCACAGATACGCAGTATTTT.

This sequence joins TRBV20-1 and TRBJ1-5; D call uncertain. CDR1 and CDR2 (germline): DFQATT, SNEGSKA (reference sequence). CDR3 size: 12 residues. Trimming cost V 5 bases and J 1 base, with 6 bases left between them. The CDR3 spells CSAENSNQPQHF. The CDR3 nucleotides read TGCAGTGCTGAAAACAGCAATCAGCCCCAGCATTTT.

The chain's CDR3 is CASSDPWRGSYNEQFF. The CDR3 DNA follows: TGTGCCAGCAGTGACCCTTGGCGGGGTTCCTACAATGAGCAGTTCTTC. The genes are TRBV6-1 and TRBJ2-1, with D tentatively TRBD2 (6 bases). V was cut by 3 bases and J by 1 base, with 13 bases left in between. Germline V gene lookup returns CDR1 MNHNS and CDR2 SASEGT. The CDR3 length is 16 residues.

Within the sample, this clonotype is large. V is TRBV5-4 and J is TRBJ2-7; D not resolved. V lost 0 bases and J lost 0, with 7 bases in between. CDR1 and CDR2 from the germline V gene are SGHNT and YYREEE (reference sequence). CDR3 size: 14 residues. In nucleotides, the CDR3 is TGTGCCAGCAGCTTGGCCGGCAACTCCTACGAGCAGTACTTC. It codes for CASSLAGNSYEQYF.

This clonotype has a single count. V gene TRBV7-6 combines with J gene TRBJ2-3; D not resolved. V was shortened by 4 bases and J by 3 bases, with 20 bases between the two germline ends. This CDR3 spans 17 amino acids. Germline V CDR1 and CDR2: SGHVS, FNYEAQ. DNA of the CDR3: TGTGCCAGCAGCTCTCCCTTAACCCGGGCCGTTACAGATACGCAGTATTTT. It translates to CASSSPLTRAVTDTQYF. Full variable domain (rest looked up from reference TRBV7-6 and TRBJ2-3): GAGVSQSPRYKVTKRGQDVALRCDPISGHVSLYWYRQALGQGPEFLTYFNYEAQQDKSGLPNDRFSAERPEGSISTLTIQRTEQRDSAMYRCASSSPLTRAVTDTQYFGPGTRLTVL.

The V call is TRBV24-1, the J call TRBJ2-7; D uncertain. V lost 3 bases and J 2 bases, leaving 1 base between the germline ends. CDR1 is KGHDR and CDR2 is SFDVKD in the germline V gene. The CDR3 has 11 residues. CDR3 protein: CATSDTYEQYF. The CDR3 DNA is TGTGCCACCAGTGATACCTACGAGCAGTACTTC.

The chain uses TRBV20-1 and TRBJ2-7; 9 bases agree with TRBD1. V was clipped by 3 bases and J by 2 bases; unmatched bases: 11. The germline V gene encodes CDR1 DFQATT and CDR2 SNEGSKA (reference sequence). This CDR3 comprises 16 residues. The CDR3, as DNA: TGCAGTGCTAGGCCCACCGGGACAGGGTCTCCCTACGAGCAGTACTTC. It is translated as CSARPTGTGSPYEQYF.

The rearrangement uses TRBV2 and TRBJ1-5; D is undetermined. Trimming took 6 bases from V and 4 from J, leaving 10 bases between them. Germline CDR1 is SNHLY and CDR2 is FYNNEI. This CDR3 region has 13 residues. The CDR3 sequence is CASRAEGNQPQHF. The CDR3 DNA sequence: TGTGCCAGCAGGGCCGAGGGTAATCAGCCCCAGCATTTT. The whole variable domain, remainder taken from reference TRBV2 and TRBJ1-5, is EPEVTQTPSHQVTQMGQEVILRCVPISNHLYFYWYRQILGQKVEFLVSFYNNEISEKSEIFDDQFSVERPDGSNFTLKIRSTKLEDSAMYFCASRAEGNQPQHFGDGTRLSIL.